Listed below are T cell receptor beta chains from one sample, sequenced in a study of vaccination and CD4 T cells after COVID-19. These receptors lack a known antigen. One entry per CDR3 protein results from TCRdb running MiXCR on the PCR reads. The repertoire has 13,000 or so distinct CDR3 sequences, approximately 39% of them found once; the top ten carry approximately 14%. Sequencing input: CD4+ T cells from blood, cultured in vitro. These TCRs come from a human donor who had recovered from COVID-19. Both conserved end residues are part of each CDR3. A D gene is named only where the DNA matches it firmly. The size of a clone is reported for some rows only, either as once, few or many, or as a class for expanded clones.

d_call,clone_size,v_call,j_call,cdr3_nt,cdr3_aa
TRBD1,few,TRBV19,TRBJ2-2,TGTGCCAGTAGTCCCGAGGGGGCCCCGAACACCGGGGAGCTGTTTTTT,CASSPEGAPNTGELFF
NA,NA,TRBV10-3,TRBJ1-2,TGTGCCATCAGTGAGCGGGGAAAGGGCGAAGGCTACACCTTC,CAISERGKGEGYTF
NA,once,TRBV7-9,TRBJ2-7,TGTGCCAGCAGCTTACCGGTTCGCGGCTACAACTACGAGCAGTACTTC,CASSLPVRGYNYEQYF
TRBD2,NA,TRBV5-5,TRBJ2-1,TGTGCCAGCAGCTTGGGTCTAGCGGGGGTGTATGAGCAGTTCTTC,CASSLGLAGVYEQFF
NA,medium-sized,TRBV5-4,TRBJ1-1,TGTGCCAGCAGCTTGGGCACGAGTGGGAACACTGAAGCTTTCTTT,CASSLGTSGNTEAFF
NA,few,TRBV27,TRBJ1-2,TGTGCCAGCAGATTCATTCGGGGTGGCTACACCTTC,CASRFIRGGYTF
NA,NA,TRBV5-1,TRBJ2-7,TGCGCCAGCAGCTTGGCCACAACGTACGAGCAGTACTTC,CASSLATTYEQYF
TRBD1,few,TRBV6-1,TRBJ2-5,TGTGCCACCCTAGCCTTCGGTACAGGGGCGCGAGAGACCCAGTACTTC,CATLAFGTGARETQYF
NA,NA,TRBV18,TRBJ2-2,TGTGCCAGCTCACCACCGACAGAAAACACCGGGGAGCTGTTTTTT,CASSPPTENTGELFF
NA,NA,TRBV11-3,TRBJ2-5,TGTGCCAGCAGCTTACGGGGGACGGAGACCCAGTACTTC,CASSLRGTETQYF
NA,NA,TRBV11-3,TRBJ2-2,TGTGCCAGCAGCCGAGGAGTGAACACCGGGGAGCTGTTTTTT,CASSRGVNTGELFF
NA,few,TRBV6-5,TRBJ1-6,TGTGCCAGCAGTTATGGCAGGGCGCGGTATTCACCCCTCCACTTT,CASSYGRARYSPLHF
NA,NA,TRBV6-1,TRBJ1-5,TGTGCCAGCCAGGAGGCCGCCCTTCAGCCCCAGCATTTT,CASQEAALQPQHF
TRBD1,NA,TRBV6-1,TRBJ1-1,TGTGCCAGCAGTGCTACAGGGGGGATGAACACTGAAGCTTTCTTT,CASSATGGMNTEAFF
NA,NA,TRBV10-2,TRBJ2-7,TGCGCCAGCAGTGCGCAGGGCGGGTCCTACGAGCAGTACTTC,CASSAQGGSYEQYF
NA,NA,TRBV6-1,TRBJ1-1,TGTGCCAGCAGTGCCCGGAGAATGACAGAGAACACTGAAGCTTTCTTT,CASSARRMTENTEAFF
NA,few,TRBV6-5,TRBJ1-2,TGTGCCAGCAGTTTCGACTCGGGCCCCTATGGCTACACCTTC,CASSFDSGPYGYTF
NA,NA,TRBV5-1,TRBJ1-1,TGCGCCAGCAGCTCAGGGAGGATTGCAGAAAACACTGAAGCTTTCTTT,CASSSGRIAENTEAFF
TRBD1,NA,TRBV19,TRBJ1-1,TGTGCCAGTAGTATCGGGAAGGCAGGGGGACTACTGGGAGCTTTCTTT,CASSIGKAGGLLGAFF
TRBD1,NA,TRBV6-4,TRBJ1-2,TGTGCCAGCAGTGACACCTGGACAGGGGGAGACCTCAAGGGTACTAACTATGGCTACACCTTC,CASSDTWTGGDLKGTNYGYTF
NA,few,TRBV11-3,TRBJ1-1,TGTGCCAGCAAAGTGAACCGGGGGGACACTGAAGCTTTCTTT,CASKVNRGDTEAFF
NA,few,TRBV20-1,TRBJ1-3,TGCAGTGCAACAACAGGGTTCTCTGGAAACACCATATATTTT,CSATTGFSGNTIYF
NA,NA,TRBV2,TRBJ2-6,TGTGCCACCTCCGAAGGGGGGACTGGGGCCAACGTCCTGACTTTC,CATSEGGTGANVLTF
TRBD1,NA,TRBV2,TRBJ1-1,TGTGCCAGCCAGGGACAGCCGAACACTGAAGCTTTCTTT,CASQGQPNTEAFF
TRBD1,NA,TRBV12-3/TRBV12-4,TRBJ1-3,TGTGCCAGCAGCCCTCCACAGGGGGCGGCTGGAAACACCATATATTTT,CASSPPQGAAGNTIYF
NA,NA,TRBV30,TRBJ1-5,TGTGCCTGGAGTGTAGGACGGACAGAATATGAGCCCCAGCATTTT,CAWSVGRTEYEPQHF
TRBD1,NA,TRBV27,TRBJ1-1,TGTGCCAGCAGTTTTGGGGGGACAGGGAACATCGCTGAAGCTTTCTTT,CASSFGGTGNIAEAFF
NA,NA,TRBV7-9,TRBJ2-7,TGTGCCAGCAGCTTAGGCAGGGGCATATCCTACGAGCAGTACTTC,CASSLGRGISYEQYF
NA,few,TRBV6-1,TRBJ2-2,TGTGCCAGCACCTGGGAGGGGGGGAGTGGCACCGGGGAGCTGTTTTTT,CASTWEGGSGTGELFF
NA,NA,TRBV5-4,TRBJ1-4,TGTGCCAGCAGCCCGTGGGGGGAAAAACTGTTTTTT,CASSPWGEKLFF
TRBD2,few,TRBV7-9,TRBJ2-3,TGTGCCAGCAGCTTTAGCGGGGGGGCTTCCGATACGCAGTATTTT,CASSFSGGASDTQYF
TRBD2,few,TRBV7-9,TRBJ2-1,TGTGCCAGCAGCCCTGGGGCTAGCGGGGGACTCAACAATGAGCAGTTCTTC,CASSPGASGGLNNEQFF
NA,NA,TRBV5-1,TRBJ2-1,TGCGCCAGCAGCCCCGGTGGGGAGGCTGATGAGCAGTTCTTC,CASSPGGEADEQFF
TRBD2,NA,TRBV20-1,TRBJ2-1,TGCAGTGGCATGCGGGGGGGCCTAGGCAATGAGCAGTTCTTC,CSGMRGGLGNEQFF
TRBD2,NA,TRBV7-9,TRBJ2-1,TGTGCCAGCAGCCTATCGACTAGCGGGGGGAAATCGGAGTTCTTC,CASSLSTSGGKSEFF
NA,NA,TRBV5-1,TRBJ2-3,TGCGCCAGCAGCGCCGTGGGTACACACACAGATACGCAGTATTTT,CASSAVGTHTDTQYF
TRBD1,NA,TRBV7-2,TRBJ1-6,TGTGCCAGTTCACAGGGGGTGAGATCACCCCTCCACTTT,CASSQGVRSPLHF
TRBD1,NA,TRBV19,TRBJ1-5,TGTGCCAGTAGGCTTGACAGGGAAGGCAATCAGCCCCAGCATTTT,CASRLDREGNQPQHF
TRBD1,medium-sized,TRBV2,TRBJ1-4,TGTGCCAGCAGGGGACAGGGAAATGAAAAACTGTTTTTT,CASRGQGNEKLFF
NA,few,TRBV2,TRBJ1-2,TGTGCCAGGATAACAGGGCTCTATGGCTACACCTTC,CARITGLYGYTF
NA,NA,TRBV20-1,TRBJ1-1,TGCAGTGCTAGAGATCTGGGGGAGATGAACACTGAAGCTTTCTTT,CSARDLGEMNTEAFF
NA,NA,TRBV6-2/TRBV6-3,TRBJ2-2,TGTGCCAGCATTGCTCCCCGACGTCGGGCAGCGAACACCGGGGAGCTGTTTTTT,CASIAPRRRAANTGELFF
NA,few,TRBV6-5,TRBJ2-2,TGTGCCAGCAGTTACTCTCCGGGGGTTGGTGCCGGGGAGCTGTTTTTT,CASSYSPGVGAGELFF
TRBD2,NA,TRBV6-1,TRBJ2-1,TGTGCCAGCAGCCACGGGGGACTAGCGGTGGAGAATGAGCAGTTCTTC,CASSHGGLAVENEQFF
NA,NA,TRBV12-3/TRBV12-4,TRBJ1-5,TGTGCCAGCAGTTTGGGTGGGGCGGGGCAGCCCCGGCATTTT,CASSLGGAGQPRHF
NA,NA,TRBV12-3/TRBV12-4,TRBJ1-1,TGTGCCAGCACCTTAGGGCCCCACACTGAAGCTTTCTTT,CASTLGPHTEAFF
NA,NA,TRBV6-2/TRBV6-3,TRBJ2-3,TGTGCCAGCAGCCCAAGAGCAGATACGCAGTATTTT,CASSPRADTQYF
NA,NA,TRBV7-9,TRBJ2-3,TGTGCCAGCAGCGAGCTCCTGCAGGTTAAGGATACGCAGTATTTT,CASSELLQVKDTQYF
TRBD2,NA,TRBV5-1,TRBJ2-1,TGCGCCAGCAGCCCGGGACTAGCGGGGGACAATGAGCAGTTCTTC,CASSPGLAGDNEQFF